This TCR beta chain was captured in a study of blood T cell repertoires in COVID-19. Overall study context: PBMCs, B-cell-depleted T cells, or T cells were the source of the cDNA or gDNA that made up the material.

Sequencing was performed with immunoSEQ multiplex PCR; in TCRdb, only in-frame clones are kept and a portion is missing. Here the sample spans around 160,000 clones, roughly 93% being singletons. Trimming stripped 4 bases from V and 2 bases from J, with 21 bases between. This CDR3 is 18 amino acids long. The germline V gene encodes CDR1 SNHLY and CDR2 FYNNEI. The chain uses TRBV2 and TRBJ1-5, with D perhaps TRBD1 (6 bases). The sequenced material came from peripheral blood. The TCR sequence derives from a man younger than 35 with acute or convalescent COVID-19. This chain's CDR3 is CASSGRGQTLIGNQPQHF. The DNA of the CDR3 is TGTGCCAGCAGTGGTAGAGGACAGACTTTAATCGGCAATCAGCCCCAGCATTTT.